The clone carrying this T cell receptor (beta chain) has ten or more counts. What it binds is unknown. Amplification from RNA transcripts yielded the TCR beta CDR3 regions. In the first round, RT-PCR was carried out with HTBI primers, and a multiplex PCR formed the second round. TCRdb fed the multiplex PCR reads into MiXCR, producing one record per CDR3 protein. The sample yields almost 400,000 distinct CDR3 sequences, about 18% seen once. The sample belongs to a study of Graves' ophthalmopathy and Graves' hyperthyroidism. Study context: Untreated patients at initial diagnosis provided peripheral blood. Study-level points and caveats: Most clonotypes expanded in thyroid above 0.001 frequency were present in blood too.

Diagnostic conclusions were grounded in clinical symptoms, serum thyroxine, TRAb, thyroid ultrasound and orbital computed tomography. The germline V gene has CDR1 SGHRS and CDR2 YFSETQ. Trimming cost V 0 bases and J 9 bases, with 13 bases left between them. This CDR3 comprises 13 residues. The receptor was derived from a woman aged 18-29 years with Graves' ophthalmopathy. Sequencing used peripheral blood. The chain combines TRBV5-1 with TRBJ2-7; D is unclear. CDR3 loop: CASSLVGSMGQYF. The CDR3 DNA follows: TGCGCCAGCAGCTTGGTTGGGTCTATGGGGCAGTACTTC.